The sequence of this TCR beta chain was determined in a study of molecular identifiers for immune sequencing clone quantification. This CDR3 region has 17 residues. Germline V gene lookup returns CDR1 LGHNA and CDR2 YSLEER. V shed 0 bases, J shed 6 bases, and the junction held 13 bases outside the gene matches. TCRdb reanalysed the PCR reads using MiXCR and keeps one entry per CDR3 protein. There are 460,000 or so distinct CDR3 sequences in the sample; 20% to 25% occur only once, and around 0.84% lies in the top ten. The sample holds a few counts of this clonotype. The chain recombines TRBV4-3 with TRBJ2-7; 8 bases align to TRBD2. The clonotype originates from a human donor in good health. Some libraries in this study had Jurkat cell RNA spiked in. Sequencing was performed on naive CD8+ T cells from blood, with Jurkat cell RNA spiked in. Subset noted: FACS-sorted CD8+CD4-CCR7+CD45RA+ naive T cells. The CDR3 spells CASSQDLRGLGGGEQYF. The CDR3 region has the DNA TGCGCCAGCAGCCAAGATTTGAGGGGACTAGGAGGCGGCGAGCAGTACTTC.